This note documents a single T cell receptor (beta chain) sequence. As yet, its antigen is unknown. Libraries were prepared by immunoSEQ multiplex PCR; TCRdb keeps only in-frame clonotypes and omits some of them. The sample lists some 1 million clones; approximately 72% were seen once. This entry belongs to a study of shared clonotypes between healthy human individuals. Findings of the study overall: Donor clonotype sharing was expected to depend on sequencing depth. Donors were few, which limited the genetic and exposure-history diversity represented.

The length of the CDR3 is 17 residues. Per germline, CDR1 SGHTS and CDR2 YDEGEE. Trimming took 1 base from V and 0 from J; bases not matched to a gene: 4. The genes are TRBV5-8 and TRBJ1-6; 7 bases are shared with TRBD1. The receptor was derived from a man between 18 and 29 years old in good health. What was sequenced was memory CD4+ T cells sorted from blood. Subset here: CD45RA-negative fraction. CDR3 sequence: CASSLLTGSSYNSPLHF. In DNA form, the CDR3 reads TGTGCCAGCAGCTTGTTGACAGGGAGCTCCTATAATTCACCCCTCCACTTT.